This T cell receptor beta chain was recovered during a study of patients and donors after allogeneic stem cell transplantation. This clonotype was seen just once. V lost 5 bases, J lost 5 bases, and 8 bases lay in between. Looked up from germline, CDR1 is DFQATT and CDR2 is SNEGSKA (reference sequence). The CDR3 loop spans 11 amino acids. TCRdb called the RT-PCR reads again in MiXCR, with one record for every CDR3 protein. The sample includes under 30,000 distinct CDR3 sequences, under 30% seen only once; the top ten take 48%. This clonotype originated in a human donor who was either an allogeneic HSCT recipient or a stem cell or donor lymphocyte infusion donor (not recorded which). It is not recorded whose cells these are; they may come from a transplant donor. The genes are TRBV20-1 and TRBJ2-3; D unclear. The sample comprised blood, either unsorted or a sorted T cell fraction (not recorded which). The CDR3 DNA is TGCAGTGCTTTTCCGGGAGATACGCAGTATTTT. Its protein is CSAFPGDTQYF.